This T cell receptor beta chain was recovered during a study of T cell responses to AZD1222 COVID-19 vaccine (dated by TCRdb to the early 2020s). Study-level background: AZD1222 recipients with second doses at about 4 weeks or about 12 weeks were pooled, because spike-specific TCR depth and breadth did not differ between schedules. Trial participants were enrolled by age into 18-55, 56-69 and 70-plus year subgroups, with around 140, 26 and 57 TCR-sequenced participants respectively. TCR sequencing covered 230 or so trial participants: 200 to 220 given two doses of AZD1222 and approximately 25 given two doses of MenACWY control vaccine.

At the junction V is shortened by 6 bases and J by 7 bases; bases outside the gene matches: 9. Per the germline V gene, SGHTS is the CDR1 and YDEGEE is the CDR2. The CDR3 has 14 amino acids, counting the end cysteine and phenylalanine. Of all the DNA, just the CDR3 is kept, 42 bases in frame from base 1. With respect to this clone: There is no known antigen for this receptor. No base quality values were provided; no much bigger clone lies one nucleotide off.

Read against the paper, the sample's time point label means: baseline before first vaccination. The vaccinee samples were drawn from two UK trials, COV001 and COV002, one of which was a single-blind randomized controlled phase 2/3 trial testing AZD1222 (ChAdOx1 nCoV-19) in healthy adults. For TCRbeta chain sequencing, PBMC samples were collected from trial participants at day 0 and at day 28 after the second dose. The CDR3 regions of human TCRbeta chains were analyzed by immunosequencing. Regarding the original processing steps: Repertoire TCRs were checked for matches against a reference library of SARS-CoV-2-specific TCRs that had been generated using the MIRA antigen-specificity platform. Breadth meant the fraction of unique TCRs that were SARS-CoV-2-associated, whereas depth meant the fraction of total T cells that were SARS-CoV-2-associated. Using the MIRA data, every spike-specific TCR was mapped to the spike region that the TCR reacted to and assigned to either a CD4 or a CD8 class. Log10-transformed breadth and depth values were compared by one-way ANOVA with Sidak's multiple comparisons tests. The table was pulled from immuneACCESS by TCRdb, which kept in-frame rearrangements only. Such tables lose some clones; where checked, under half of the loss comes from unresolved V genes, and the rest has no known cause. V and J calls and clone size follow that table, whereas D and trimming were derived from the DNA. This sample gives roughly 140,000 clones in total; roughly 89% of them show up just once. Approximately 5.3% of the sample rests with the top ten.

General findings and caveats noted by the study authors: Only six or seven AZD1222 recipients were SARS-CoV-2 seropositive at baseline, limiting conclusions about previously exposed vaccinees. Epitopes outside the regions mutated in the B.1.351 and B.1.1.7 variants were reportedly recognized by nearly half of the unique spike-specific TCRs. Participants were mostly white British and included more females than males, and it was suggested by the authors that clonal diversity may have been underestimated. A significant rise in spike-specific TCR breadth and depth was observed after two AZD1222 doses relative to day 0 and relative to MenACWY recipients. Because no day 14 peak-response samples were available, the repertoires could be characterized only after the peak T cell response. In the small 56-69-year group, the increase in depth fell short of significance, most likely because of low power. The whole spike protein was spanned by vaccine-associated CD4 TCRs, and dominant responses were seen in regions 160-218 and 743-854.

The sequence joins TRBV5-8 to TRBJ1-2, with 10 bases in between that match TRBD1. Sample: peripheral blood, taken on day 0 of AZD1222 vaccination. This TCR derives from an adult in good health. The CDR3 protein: CASTNDRGPFGYTF. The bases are TGTGCCAGCACTAACGACAGGGGGCCTTTTGGCTACACCTTC.